This passage covers 2 T cell receptor beta chains from one sample sequenced in a study of identical twins. TCRdb ran MiXCR on the 5' RACE reads and lists one entry per CDR3 protein. This sample has some 730,000 distinct CDR3 sequences, with 15% to 20% found just once. These same records also appear under a second study, on T cells expressing NK-cell markers.

Sample: PBMCs. Receptors were obtained from a woman aged 18-35 years in good health.

The CDR3 bases are TGTGCCAGCAGTTTTCGGGACAACCAAGAGACCCAGTACTTC. Translation gives CASSFRDNQETQYF. The chain employs TRBV7-9 and TRBJ2-5, with a weak D call TRBD1 (6 bases). Germline V lookup: CDR1 SEHNR, CDR2 FQNEAQ (reference sequence). The ends were cut back, 6 bases at V and 0 bases at J, with 11 bases in the middle. The CDR3 sequence is 14 residues long.

The chain links TRBV6-1 to TRBJ1-1; D remains unclear. Germline assignment: CDR1 MNHNS and CDR2 SASEGT. The CDR3 is 11 residues long. Trimming removed 6 bases from V and 7 bases from J, with 9 bases in between. In nucleotides, the CDR3 is TGTGCCAGCAGCGCGGGGAGTGAAGCTTTCTTT. The encoded protein is CASSAGSEAFF.